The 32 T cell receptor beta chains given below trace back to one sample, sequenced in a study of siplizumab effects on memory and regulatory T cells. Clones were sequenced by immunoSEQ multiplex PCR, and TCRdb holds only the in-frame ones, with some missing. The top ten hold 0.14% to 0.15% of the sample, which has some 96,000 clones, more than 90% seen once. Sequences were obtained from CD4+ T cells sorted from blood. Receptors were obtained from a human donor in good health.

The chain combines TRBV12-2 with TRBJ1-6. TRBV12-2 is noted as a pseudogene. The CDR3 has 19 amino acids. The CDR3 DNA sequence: TGTGCAAGTCGCTTCCTCCAAGGGGACGAGGTACCCTATAATTCACCCCTCCACTTT. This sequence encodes CASRFLQGDEVPYNSPLHF.

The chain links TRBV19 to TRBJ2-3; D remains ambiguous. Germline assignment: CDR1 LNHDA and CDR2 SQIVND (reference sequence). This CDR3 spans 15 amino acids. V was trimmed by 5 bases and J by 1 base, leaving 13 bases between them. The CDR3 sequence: CASSPVSGGTDTQYF. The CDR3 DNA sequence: TGTGCCAGTAGTCCCGTGAGTGGGGGCACAGATACGCAGTATTTT.

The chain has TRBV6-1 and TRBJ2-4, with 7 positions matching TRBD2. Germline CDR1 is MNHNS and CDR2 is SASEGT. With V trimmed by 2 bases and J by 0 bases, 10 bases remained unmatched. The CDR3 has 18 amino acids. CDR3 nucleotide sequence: TGTGCCAGCAGTGAAAGGGTTGGGGGGGACCTAGCCAAAAACATTCAGTACTTC. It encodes CASSERVGGDLAKNIQYF.

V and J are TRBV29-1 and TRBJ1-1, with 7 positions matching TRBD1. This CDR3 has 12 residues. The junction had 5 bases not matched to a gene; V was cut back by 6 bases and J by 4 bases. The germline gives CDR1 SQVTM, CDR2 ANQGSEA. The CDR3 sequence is CSVRGGGTEAFF. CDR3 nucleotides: TGCAGCGTAAGAGGGGGCGGCACTGAAGCTTTCTTT.

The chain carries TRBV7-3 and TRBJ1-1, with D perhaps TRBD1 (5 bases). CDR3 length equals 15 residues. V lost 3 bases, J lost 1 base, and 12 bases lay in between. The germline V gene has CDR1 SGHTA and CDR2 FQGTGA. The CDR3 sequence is CASSLGGTPNTEAFF. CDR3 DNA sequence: TGTGCCAGCAGCTTGGGGGGTACACCGAACACTGAAGCTTTCTTT.

The CDR3 region has the DNA TGTGCCAGCAGCTCGCGGACAGGGGCCAAGCTAGGTGAAGCTTTCTTT. Protein: CASSSRTGAKLGEAFF. V usage is TRBV7-9 and J usage is TRBJ1-1; the match to TRBD1 covers 9 bases. V shed 4 bases and J 7 bases; nucleotides not matched to a gene: 13. This CDR3 has 16 amino acids. From germline, CDR1 is SEHNR and CDR2 FQNEAQ (reference sequence).

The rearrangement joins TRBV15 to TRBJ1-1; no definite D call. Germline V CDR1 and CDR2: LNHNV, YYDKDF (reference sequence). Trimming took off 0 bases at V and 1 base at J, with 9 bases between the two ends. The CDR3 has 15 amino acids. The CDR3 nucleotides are TGTGCCACCAGCAGAGAAGGCTATGGGAACACTGAAGCTTTCTTT. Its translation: CATSREGYGNTEAFF.

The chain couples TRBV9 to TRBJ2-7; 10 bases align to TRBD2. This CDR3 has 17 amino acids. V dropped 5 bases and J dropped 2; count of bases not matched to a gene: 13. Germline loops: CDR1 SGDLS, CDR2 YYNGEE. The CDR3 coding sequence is TGTGCCAGCAGTCTATCCACTAGCGGGATCCATCCCTACGAGCAGTACTTC. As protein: CASSLSTSGIHPYEQYF.

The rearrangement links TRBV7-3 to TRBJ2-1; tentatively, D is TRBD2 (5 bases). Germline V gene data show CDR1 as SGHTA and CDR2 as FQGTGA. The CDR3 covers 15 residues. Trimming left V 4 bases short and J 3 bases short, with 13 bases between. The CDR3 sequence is CASSYNDGIYNEQFF. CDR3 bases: TGTGCCAGCAGCTACAATGACGGGATCTACAATGAGCAGTTCTTC. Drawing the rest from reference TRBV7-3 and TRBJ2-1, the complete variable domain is GAGVSQTPSNKVTEKGKYVELRCDPISGHTALYWYRQSLGQGPEFLIYFQGTGAADDSGLPNDRFFAVRPEGSVSTLKIQRTERGDSAVYLCASSYNDGIYNEQFFGPGTRLTVL.

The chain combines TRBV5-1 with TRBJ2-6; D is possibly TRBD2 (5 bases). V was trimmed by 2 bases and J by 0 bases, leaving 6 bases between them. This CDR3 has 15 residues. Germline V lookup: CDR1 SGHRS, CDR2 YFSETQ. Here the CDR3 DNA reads TGCGCCAGCAGCTTTGGGAGCTCTGGGGCCAACGTCCTGACTTTC. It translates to CASSFGSSGANVLTF.

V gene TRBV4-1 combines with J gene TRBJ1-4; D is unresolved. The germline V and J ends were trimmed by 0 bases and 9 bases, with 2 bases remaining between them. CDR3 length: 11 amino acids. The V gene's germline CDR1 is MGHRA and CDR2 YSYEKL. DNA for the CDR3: TGCGCCAGCAGCCAAGAGAAAAAACTGTTTTTT. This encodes CASSQEKKLFF.

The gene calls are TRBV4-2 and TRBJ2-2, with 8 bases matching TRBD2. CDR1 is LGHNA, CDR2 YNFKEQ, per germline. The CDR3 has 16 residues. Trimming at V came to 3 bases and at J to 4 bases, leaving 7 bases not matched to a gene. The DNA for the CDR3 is TGTGCCAGCAGCCATTCTAGGGCGGGGGGCACCGGGGAGCTGTTTTTT. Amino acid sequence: CASSHSRAGGTGELFF.

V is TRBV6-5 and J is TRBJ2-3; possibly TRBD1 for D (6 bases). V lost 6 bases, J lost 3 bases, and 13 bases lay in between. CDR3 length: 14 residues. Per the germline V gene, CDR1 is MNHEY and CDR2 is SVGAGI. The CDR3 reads CASRVLQGTDTQYF. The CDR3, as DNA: TGTGCCAGCAGGGTATTACAGGGAACAGATACGCAGTATTTT.

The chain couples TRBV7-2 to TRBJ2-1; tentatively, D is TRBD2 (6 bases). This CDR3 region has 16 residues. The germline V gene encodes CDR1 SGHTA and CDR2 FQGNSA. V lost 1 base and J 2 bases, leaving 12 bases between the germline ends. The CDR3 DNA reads TGTGCCAGCAGCTTAGGGGGGACTTTCCCCTACAATGAGCAGTTCTTC. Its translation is CASSLGGTFPYNEQFF.

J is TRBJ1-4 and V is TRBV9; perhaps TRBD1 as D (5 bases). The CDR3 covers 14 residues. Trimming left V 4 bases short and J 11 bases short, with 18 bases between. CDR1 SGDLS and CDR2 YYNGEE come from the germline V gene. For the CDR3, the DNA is TGTGCCAGCAGCACCCGAGGGGCCGAGGGGAAACTGTTTTTT. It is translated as CASSTRGAEGKLFF.

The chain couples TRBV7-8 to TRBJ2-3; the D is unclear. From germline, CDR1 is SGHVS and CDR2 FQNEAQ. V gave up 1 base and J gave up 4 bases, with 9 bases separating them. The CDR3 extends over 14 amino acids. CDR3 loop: CASSLGAASDTQYF. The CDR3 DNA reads TGTGCCAGCAGCTTAGGGGCGGCGTCAGATACGCAGTATTTT.

The DNA for the CDR3 is TGCGCCAGCAGCCAAGGGATCTCCAGGGATACGCAGTATTTT. Encoded protein: CASSQGISRDTQYF. The rearrangement uses TRBV4-1 and TRBJ2-3; D not certain. Germline-derived CDR1 and CDR2 are MGHRA and YSYEKL. V gave up 1 base and J gave up 6 bases, with 11 bases separating them. CDR3 length equals 14 residues.

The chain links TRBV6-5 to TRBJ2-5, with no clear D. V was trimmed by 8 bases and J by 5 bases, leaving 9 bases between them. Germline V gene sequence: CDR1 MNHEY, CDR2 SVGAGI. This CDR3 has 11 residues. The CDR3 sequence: CASVQLETQYF. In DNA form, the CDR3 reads TGTGCCAGCGTCCAGTTGGAGACCCAGTACTTC.

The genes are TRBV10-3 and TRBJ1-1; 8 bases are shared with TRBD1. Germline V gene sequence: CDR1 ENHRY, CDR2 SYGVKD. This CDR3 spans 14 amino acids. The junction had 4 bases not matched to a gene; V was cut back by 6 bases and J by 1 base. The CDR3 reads CAISVGQANTEAFF. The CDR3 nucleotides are TGTGCCATCAGCGTGGGACAGGCGAACACTGAAGCTTTCTTT.

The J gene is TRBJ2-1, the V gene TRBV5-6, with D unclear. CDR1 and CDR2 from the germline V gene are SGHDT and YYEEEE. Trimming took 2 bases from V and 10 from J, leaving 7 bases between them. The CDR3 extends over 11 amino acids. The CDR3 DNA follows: TGTGCCAGCAGCTTAGGTCCAGAGCAGTTCTTC. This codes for CASSLGPEQFF.

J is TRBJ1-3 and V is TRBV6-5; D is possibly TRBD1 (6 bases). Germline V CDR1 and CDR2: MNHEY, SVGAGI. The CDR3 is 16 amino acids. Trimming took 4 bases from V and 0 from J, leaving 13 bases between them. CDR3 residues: CASSWERDNSGNTIYF. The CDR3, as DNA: TGTGCCAGCAGTTGGGAGCGGGACAACTCTGGAAACACCATATATTTT.

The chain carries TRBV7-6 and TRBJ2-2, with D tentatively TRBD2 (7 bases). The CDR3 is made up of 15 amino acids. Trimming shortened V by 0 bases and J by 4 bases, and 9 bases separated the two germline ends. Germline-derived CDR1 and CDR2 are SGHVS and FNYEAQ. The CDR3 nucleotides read TGTGCCAGCAGCTTAGCAGGGGGGGCCACCGGGGAGCTGTTTTTT. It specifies CASSLAGGATGELFF.

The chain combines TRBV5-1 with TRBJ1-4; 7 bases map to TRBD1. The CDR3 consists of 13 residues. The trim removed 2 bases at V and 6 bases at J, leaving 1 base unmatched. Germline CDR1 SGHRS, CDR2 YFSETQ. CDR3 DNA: TGCGCCAGCAGCTTCCAGGGGGATGAAAAACTGTTTTTT. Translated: CASSFQGDEKLFF.

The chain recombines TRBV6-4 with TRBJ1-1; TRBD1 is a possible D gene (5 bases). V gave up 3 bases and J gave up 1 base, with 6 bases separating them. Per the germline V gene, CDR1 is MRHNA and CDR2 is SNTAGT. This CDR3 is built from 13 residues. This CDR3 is CASSEGPNTEAFF. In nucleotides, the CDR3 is TGTGCCAGCAGTGAGGGACCGAACACTGAAGCTTTCTTT.

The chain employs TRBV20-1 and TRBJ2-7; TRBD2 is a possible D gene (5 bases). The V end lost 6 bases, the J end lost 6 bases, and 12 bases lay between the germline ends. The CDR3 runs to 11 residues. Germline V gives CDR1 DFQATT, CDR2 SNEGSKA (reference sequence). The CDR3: CSAWTVGEQYF. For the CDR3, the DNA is TGCAGTGCGTGGACTGTAGGCGAGCAGTACTTC.

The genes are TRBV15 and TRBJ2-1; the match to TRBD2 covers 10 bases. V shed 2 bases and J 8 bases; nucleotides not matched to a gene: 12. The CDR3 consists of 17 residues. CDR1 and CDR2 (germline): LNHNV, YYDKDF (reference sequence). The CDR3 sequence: CATSRMQAGGPGDEQFF. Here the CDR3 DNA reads TGTGCCACCAGCAGAATGCAAGCGGGGGGGCCAGGGGATGAGCAGTTCTTC.

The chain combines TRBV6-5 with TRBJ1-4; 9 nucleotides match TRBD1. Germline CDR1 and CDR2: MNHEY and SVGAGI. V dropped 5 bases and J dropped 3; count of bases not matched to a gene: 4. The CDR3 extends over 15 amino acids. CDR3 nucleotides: TGTGCCAGCAGTAACAGGGGGCCCCCTAATGAAAAACTGTTTTTT. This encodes CASSNRGPPNEKLFF.

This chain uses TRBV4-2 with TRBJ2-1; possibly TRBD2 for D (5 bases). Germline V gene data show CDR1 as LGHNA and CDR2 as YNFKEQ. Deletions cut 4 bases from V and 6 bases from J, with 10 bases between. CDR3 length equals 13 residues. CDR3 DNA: TGTGCCAGCAGCCCCCGCCGGGGCAATGAGCAGTTCTTC. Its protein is CASSPRRGNEQFF.

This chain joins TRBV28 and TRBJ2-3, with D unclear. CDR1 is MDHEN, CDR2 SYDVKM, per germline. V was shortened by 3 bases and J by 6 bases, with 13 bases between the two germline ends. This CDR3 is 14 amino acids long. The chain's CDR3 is CASSFNNRKDTQYF. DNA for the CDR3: TGTGCCAGCAGTTTCAACAATCGCAAGGATACGCAGTATTTT.

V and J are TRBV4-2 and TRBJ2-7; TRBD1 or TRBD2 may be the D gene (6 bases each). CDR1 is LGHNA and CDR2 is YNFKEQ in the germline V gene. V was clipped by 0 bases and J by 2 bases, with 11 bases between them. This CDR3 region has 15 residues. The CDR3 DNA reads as TGTGCCAGCAGCCAAGAGGGTGGGGGGCCCTACGAGCAGTACTTC. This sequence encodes CASSQEGGGPYEQYF.

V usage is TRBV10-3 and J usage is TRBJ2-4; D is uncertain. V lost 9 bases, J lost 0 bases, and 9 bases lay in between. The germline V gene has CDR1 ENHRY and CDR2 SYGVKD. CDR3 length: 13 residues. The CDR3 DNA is TGTGCCATATCAAGCTTAGCCAAAAACATTCAGTACTTC. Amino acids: CAISSLAKNIQYF.

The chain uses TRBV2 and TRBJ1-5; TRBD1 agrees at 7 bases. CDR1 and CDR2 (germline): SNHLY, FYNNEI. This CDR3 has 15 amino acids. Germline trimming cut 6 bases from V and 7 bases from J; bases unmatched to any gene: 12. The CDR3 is CASSHEGRGEQPQHF. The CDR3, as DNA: TGTGCCAGCAGCCACGAGGGCAGGGGGGAACAGCCCCAGCATTTT.